Below, 2 T cell receptor beta chains from the same sample are listed, as sequenced in a study of blood T cells in healthy people across ages (dated by TCRdb to the mid-2010s). The library was prepared using 5' RACE. Sequenced on an Illumina HiSeq 2500. The second PCR ran for about 7 to 11 cycles and used a J-beta primer mix along with a sample-barcoded 5' primer. The raw public data were reprocessed by TCRdb itself: fastp quality trimming at Q25, MiXCR clonotype calling, in-frame beta chains only. Rows with a matching CDR3 protein are joined into one entry that keeps the most common DNA and genes. Recorded for this sample are 550,000 to 600,000 distinct CDR3 sequences; around 48% of them occurred a single time. The leading ten clones occupy approximately 25% of the sample. The sequencing input was blood. These receptors originate from a man older than 75 in good health.

J is TRBJ1-5 and V is TRBV29-1; D is possibly TRBD1 (5 bases). This CDR3 comprises 14 residues. The germline CDR1 and CDR2 sequences are SQVTM and ANQGSEA. Trimming took 6 bases from V and 4 from J, leaving 16 bases between them. The chain's CDR3 is CSVQSQGNNQPQHF. In nucleotides, the CDR3 is TGCAGCGTCCAAAGCCAGGGAAATAATCAGCCCCAGCATTTT.

The genes are TRBV12-3 or TRBV12-4 and TRBJ1-5; the match to TRBD1 covers 8 bases. The CDR3 contains 14 residues. V trimming: 7 bases; J trimming: 7 bases; junction bases outside the gene matches: 9. CDR3 in amino acids: CASTLGQGQQPQHF. CDR3 in DNA: TGTGCCAGCACTCTCGGACAGGGCCAACAGCCCCAGCATTTT.